The 21 T cell receptor beta chains presented below share a single source sample, sequenced in a study of blood T cell repertoires in COVID-19. Repertoires were generated with immunoSEQ multiplex PCR, while TCRdb's copy carries only in-frame clones and drops some. Of 45,000 or so clones listed, 70% to 90% were seen once; the top ten hold 14%. Input material: peripheral blood. These receptors were taken from a human donor in a cohort sampled during active COVID-19.

This chain connects TRBV2 to TRBJ1-2; D remains ambiguous. Trimming removed 2 bases from V and 8 bases from J, with 18 bases in between. The germline V gene encodes CDR1 SNHLY and CDR2 FYNNEI. CDR3 length: 15 amino acids. The CDR3 spells CASSENSAETGGYTF. Written as DNA, the CDR3 is TGTGCCAGCAGTGAAAATTCCGCGGAGACGGGGGGCTACACCTTC.

This chain connects TRBV2 to TRBJ2-1; 9 nucleotides line up with TRBD2. V shed 6 bases and J 10 bases; nucleotides not matched to a gene: 7. The CDR3 has 13 residues. Germline loops: CDR1 SNHLY, CDR2 FYNNEI. The CDR3 reads CASRASGMWEQFF. The CDR3, as DNA: TGTGCCAGCAGGGCTAGCGGGATGTGGGAGCAGTTCTTC. Full variable domain (remainder filled in from reference TRBV2 and TRBJ2-1): EPEVTQTPSHQVTQMGQEVILRCVPISNHLYFYWYRQILGQKVEFLVSFYNNEISEKSEIFDDQFSVERPDGSNFTLKIRSTKLEDSAMYFCASRASGMWEQFFGPGTRLTVL.

The genes are TRBV7-2 and TRBJ2-3, with unresolved D. Germline CDR1 is SGHTA and CDR2 is FQGNSA. The CDR3 consists of 15 residues. V lost 4 bases to trimming and J lost 6 bases, with 17 bases between them. The chain's CDR3 is CASSSTSLPPDTQYF. CDR3 DNA sequence: TGTGCCAGCAGCTCTACCTCGCTGCCTCCGGATACGCAGTATTTT.

This chain links TRBV5-1 with TRBJ2-7; the match to TRBD1 covers 7 bases. This CDR3 region has 13 residues. Germline lookup yields CDR1 SGHRS and CDR2 YFSETQ. V shed 4 bases and J 6 bases; nucleotides not matched to a gene: 7. The CDR3 spells CASSVGTVREQYF. The CDR3 DNA reads as TGCGCCAGCAGCGTCGGGACAGTGCGCGAGCAGTACTTC.

The chain uses TRBV7-2 and TRBJ1-6; 7 bases are shared with TRBD1. Germline lookup yields CDR1 SGHTA and CDR2 FQGNSA. This CDR3 spans 14 amino acids. J gave up 7 bases and V 3 bases, and 3 bases lay outside the gene matches. DNA for the CDR3: TGTGCCAGCAGCTTGGGACAGAGCAATTCACCCCTCCACTTT. Its protein product is CASSLGQSNSPLHF.

The genes are TRBV7-2 and TRBJ2-7; D gene ambiguous. This CDR3 is built from 15 residues. Deletions cut 5 bases from V and 2 bases from J, with 16 bases between. Germline values: CDR1 SGHTA, CDR2 FQGNSA. The CDR3 spells CASSPQASLTYEQYF. CDR3 in DNA: TGTGCCAGCAGCCCCCAGGCCTCCCTAACCTACGAGCAGTACTTC.

Remarks on this clone: The same CDR3 can be traced to other DNA sequences in this sample. The rearrangement uses TRBV18 and TRBJ1-1; D is perhaps TRBD1 (5 bases). The V gene lost 6 bases and the J gene lost 1 base, with 9 bases spanning the gap. CDR3 length: 13 amino acids. Per the germline V gene, CDR1 is KGHSH and CDR2 is LQKENI. In DNA form, the CDR3 reads TGTGCCAGCTCCCCCGGACAGAACACTGAAGCTTTCTTT. This encodes CASSPGQNTEAFF.

The rearrangement joins TRBV30 to TRBJ2-3; perhaps TRBD2 as D (5 bases). CDR1 and CDR2 from the germline V gene are GTSNPN and SVGIG (reference sequence). Trimming took 4 bases from V and 6 from J, leaving 11 bases between them. The CDR3 length is 12 residues. The DNA of the CDR3 is TGTGCCTGGACCGACCCGGGGGATACGCAGTATTTT. It codes for CAWTDPGDTQYF.

The V and J genes are TRBV6-6 and TRBJ1-6; 7 bases map to TRBD1. V was pared by 5 bases and J by 8 bases, with 6 bases of the junction left unmatched. This CDR3 contains 14 residues. The germline V gene encodes CDR1 MNHNY and CDR2 SVGAGI (reference sequence). CDR3: CASSDRDSYSPLHF. The DNA for the CDR3 is TGTGCCAGCAGTGACCGGGACAGTTATTCACCCCTCCACTTT.

V gene TRBV4-2 combines with J gene TRBJ1-5; 7 bases are shared with TRBD1. The CDR3 runs 16 residues. Germline V gene data show CDR1 as LGHNA and CDR2 as YNFKEQ. V lost 4 bases, J lost 0 bases, and 6 bases stayed unmatched. This CDR3 reads CASSPSTGNSNQPQHF. The CDR3 DNA reads as TGTGCCAGCAGCCCCTCGACAGGGAATAGCAATCAGCCCCAGCATTTT.

The gene calls are TRBV6-2 or TRBV6-3 and TRBJ2-1; D possibly corresponds to TRBD1 (5 bases). CDR3 length: 14 amino acids. Germline V lookup: CDR1 MNHEY, CDR2 SVGEGT. The V gene lost 2 bases and the J gene lost 4 bases, with 9 bases spanning the gap. CDR3 nucleotide sequence: TGTGCCAGCAGTTACATACAGGAATACAATGAGCAGTTCTTC. Amino acid sequence: CASSYIQEYNEQFF.

This sequence joins TRBV19 and TRBJ2-1, with D perhaps TRBD1 (6 bases). The germline V and J ends were trimmed by 2 bases and 5 bases, with 10 bases remaining between them. The CDR3 extends over 14 amino acids. Germline CDR1 LNHDA, CDR2 SQIVND (reference sequence). The CDR3 reads CASSIQGKHNEQFF. The CDR3 region has the DNA TGTGCCAGTAGTATACAGGGGAAACACAATGAGCAGTTCTTC.

V gene TRBV24-1 combines with J gene TRBJ2-1; 7 bases fit TRBD2. The ends lost 2 bases at V and 9 bases at J; junction bases unmatched: 9. Germline values: CDR1 KGHDR, CDR2 SFDVKD. This CDR3 region has 15 residues. CDR3 in DNA: TGTGCCACCAGTGATTCCCGGTTGGGGGGGAGTGAGCAGTTCTTC. Its translation: CATSDSRLGGSEQFF.

The J gene is TRBJ2-7, the V gene TRBV7-2; TRBD1 agrees at 11 bases. The CDR3 spans 15 residues. Germline loops: CDR1 SGHTA, CDR2 FQGNSA. The J segment lost 3 bases and the V segment lost 5 bases, leaving 6 bases of the junction unmatched. The CDR3 sequence: CASSRRDRGDYEQYF. The CDR3 region has the DNA TGTGCCAGCAGCCGCCGGGACAGGGGGGACTACGAGCAGTACTTC.

The gene calls are TRBV2 and TRBJ2-7; D gene unclear. V was clipped by 8 bases and J by 3 bases, with 14 bases between them. CDR1 SNHLY and CDR2 FYNNEI come from the germline V gene. This CDR3 is built from 13 residues. CDR3 nucleotides: TGTGCCAGCTCAAGGTCGACAAACTACGAGCAGTACTTC. Translation: CASSRSTNYEQYF. Using reference TRBV2 and TRBJ2-7 for the parts outside the CDR3, the full variable domain is EPEVTQTPSHQVTQMGQEVILRCVPISNHLYFYWYRQILGQKVEFLVSFYNNEISEKSEIFDDQFSVERPDGSNFTLKIRSTKLEDSAMYFCASSRSTNYEQYFGPGTRLTVT.

This clone was observed a few times. The J gene is TRBJ2-1, the V gene TRBV7-2; 7 positions match TRBD2. Trimming removed 3 bases from V and 7 bases from J; junction bases left unmatched: 9. Germline CDR1 is SGHTA and CDR2 is FQGNSA. The CDR3 covers 15 residues. The CDR3 coding sequence is TGTGCCAGCAGCTTGGGAGTCCCGGGACTAAATGAGCAGTTCTTC. Translated: CASSLGVPGLNEQFF.

This CDR3 reads CASSPMAGTNEKLFF. For the CDR3, the DNA is TGTGCCAGCTCACCAATGGCAGGAACTAATGAAAAACTGTTTTTT. This chain joins TRBV18 and TRBJ1-4; D not resolved. V was pared by 2 bases and J by 1 base, with 8 bases between. Germline values: CDR1 KGHSH, CDR2 LQKENI. The CDR3 spans 15 residues.

The chain couples TRBV19 to TRBJ1-1; 12 bases fit TRBD1. The trim removed 4 bases at V and 1 base at J, leaving 7 bases unmatched. The CDR3 contains 17 residues. CDR1 and CDR2 (germline): LNHDA, SQIVND (reference sequence). CDR3 amino acids: CASSKRSGQGANTEAFF. CDR3 nucleotide sequence: TGTGCCAGTAGTAAGAGATCGGGACAGGGGGCGAACACTGAAGCTTTCTTT.

This chain joins TRBV19 and TRBJ2-1, with 9 bases aligning to TRBD1. The CDR3 length is 14 residues. Germline trimming cut 7 bases from V and 6 bases from J; bases unmatched to any gene: 7. The germline V gene encodes CDR1 LNHDA and CDR2 SQIVND (reference sequence). The CDR3 DNA sequence: TGTGCCAGTATGAGGGGACAGGGCGTCAATGAGCAGTTCTTC. As protein: CASMRGQGVNEQFF. Full variable domain (rest looked up from reference TRBV19 and TRBJ2-1): DGGITQSPKYLFRKEGQNVTLSCEQNLNHDAMYWYRQDPGQGLRLIYYSQIVNDFQKGDIAEGYSVSREKKESFPLTVTSAQKNPTAFYLCASMRGQGVNEQFFGPGTRLTVL.

This chain joins TRBV11-2 and TRBJ2-1; TRBD2 matches at 10 bases. The V and J ends lost 4 bases and 14 bases, in that order; junction bases with no gene match: 11. The CDR3 extends over 14 amino acids. The germline CDR1 and CDR2 sequences are SGHAT and FQNNGV. DNA for the CDR3: TGTGCCAGCAGCTCCCAATCTAGCGGGAGCGGAGAGTTCTTC. It yields the protein CASSSQSSGSGEFF.

This clone has only a few counts. The rearrangement joins TRBV7-9 to TRBJ1-2; 7 bases align to TRBD1. From germline, CDR1 is SEHNR and CDR2 FQNEAQ (reference sequence). The CDR3 loop spans 14 amino acids. J was trimmed by 6 bases and V by 4 bases; bases with no gene match: 8. The CDR3 sequence is CASSSRDSHDGYTF. DNA of the CDR3: TGTGCCAGCAGCTCAAGGGACAGCCATGATGGCTACACCTTC.